Sequencing of this TCR beta chain was carried out in a study of response to subunit inactivated influenza vaccine. Using its own MiXCR run on the RT-PCR reads, TCRdb lists one record per CDR3 protein. The data hold 500,000 to 600,000 distinct CDR3 sequences, with over 9% observed a single time. The CDR3 contains 14 residues. With 6 bases removed from V and 0 bases from J, the gap between germline ends came to 10 bases. Germline values: CDR1 MNHEY, CDR2 SMNVEV (reference sequence). These data were also reused for a study on T cells expressing NK-cell markers. That work adds: UMI-tagged 5'RACE template switching yielded the TCR beta cDNA. Among eight sequenced donors, seven carried HCMV seropositivity while one was seronegative. In about 6 donors, dominant CD3+CD56+NKG2C+ clones formed about 1.0-8% of CD8+ cells. The leading position in the CD3+CD56-NKG2C+ fraction of several donors also went to these clonotypes.

The chain recombines TRBV27 with TRBJ2-3; tentative D call: TRBD1 (6 bases). The sample consisted of PBMCs from blood, taken on the day of vaccination. The receptor comes from a man in his forties or fifties who received an inactivated influenza vaccine. The CDR3 coding sequence is TGTGCCAGCAGACAGGGTATGAGCACAGATACGCAGTATTTT. Its protein product is CASRQGMSTDTQYF.